A single sample is the source of the 15 T cell receptor beta chains below, sequenced in a study of blood T cell repertoires in COVID-19. Sequencing used immunoSEQ multiplex PCR; TCRdb keeps in-frame clones, though not all of them. The data contain approximately 84,000 clones, around four fifths of them singletons. Sequencing was done on a sample of peripheral blood. The receptors originated from a human donor in a cohort sampled during active COVID-19.

This chain uses TRBV27 with TRBJ2-4; 9 bases are a match to TRBD1. Trimming removed 7 bases from V and 8 bases from J; junction bases left unmatched: 6. Germline CDR1 MNHEY, CDR2 SMNVEV (reference sequence). The CDR3 spans 13 residues. The CDR3 sequence: CASTPGQGYIQYF. As DNA, the CDR3 is TGTGCCAGCACTCCGGGACAGGGCTACATTCAGTACTTC.

A single count supports this clone. V and J are TRBV28 and TRBJ1-2, with D perhaps TRBD1 (6 bases). The CDR3 covers 15 residues. Per the germline V gene, CDR1 is MDHEN and CDR2 is SYDVKM. The V gene lost 8 bases and the J gene lost 7 bases, with 23 bases spanning the gap. This CDR3 reads CASGSEPTGVGGYTF. The CDR3 coding sequence is TGTGCCAGCGGCAGCGAACCGACAGGCGTGGGTGGCTACACCTTC.

The chain links TRBV30 to TRBJ1-2; TRBD1 is a possible D gene (5 bases). This CDR3 comprises 15 residues. Germline V gene sequence: CDR1 GTSNPN, CDR2 SVGIG (reference sequence). V was clipped by 5 bases and J by 4 bases, with 20 bases between them. CDR3 sequence reads: CAWYKSQGNSYGYTF. The CDR3 DNA is TGTGCCTGGTATAAAAGTCAGGGAAATAGCTATGGCTACACCTTC.

The CDR3 sequence is CASSQGGQGRLETQYF. CDR3 bases: TGTGCCAGCAGCCAGGGTGGACAGGGTCGTTTGGAGACCCAGTACTTC. This rearrangement joins TRBV3-1 (or the pseudogene TRBV3-2) to TRBJ2-5, with 8 positions matching TRBD1. The CDR3 length is 16 residues. V shed 3 bases and J 5 bases; nucleotides not matched to a gene: 11. Germline lookup yields CDR1 LGHDT and CDR2 YNNKEL (reference sequence).

The CDR3 DNA reads as TGTGCCAGCAGCTCCCTGGGGGGAGGAGCCGAGCAGTACTTC. Amino acids: CASSSLGGGAEQYF. This rearrangement joins TRBV7-9 to TRBJ2-7; D is possibly TRBD2 (6 bases). The CDR3 contains 14 residues. V gave up 4 bases and J gave up 6 bases, with 16 bases separating them. CDR1 and CDR2 (germline): SEHNR, FQNEAQ (reference sequence).

A single count supports this clone. The rearrangement uses TRBV18 and TRBJ1-1; D possibly corresponds to TRBD1 (5 bases). The V and J ends lost 3 bases and 7 bases respectively, with 15 bases between them. CDR1 and CDR2 from the germline V gene are KGHSH and LQKENI. The CDR3 has 14 residues. In nucleotides, the CDR3 is TGTGCCAGCTCACCCCTTGGGGCTCGAAATGAAGCTTTCTTT. Amino acids: CASSPLGARNEAFF.

The V gene is TRBV28, the J gene TRBJ2-7; D is uncertain. With 6 bases removed from V and 0 bases from J, the gap between germline ends came to 12 bases. The CDR3 loop spans 14 amino acids. Germline loops: CDR1 MDHEN, CDR2 SYDVKM. DNA for the CDR3: TGTGCCAGCAGGTCCCTGGGCAACTCCTACGAGCAGTACTTC. It is translated as CASRSLGNSYEQYF.

The rearrangement joins TRBV18 to TRBJ1-1; the match to TRBD1 covers 8 bases. Per germline, CDR1 KGHSH and CDR2 LQKENI. V gave up 3 bases and J gave up 1 base; unmatched junction bases: 4. The CDR3 consists of 15 residues. CDR3 in amino acids: CASSPGGTGNTEAFF. The CDR3 DNA sequence: TGTGCCAGCTCACCGGGCGGGACAGGGAACACTGAAGCTTTCTTT.

The J gene is TRBJ2-4, the V gene TRBV7-2, with D perhaps matching TRBD1 (5 bases). Germline V gene sequence: CDR1 SGHTA, CDR2 FQGNSA. Trimming left V 1 base short and J 8 bases short, with 15 bases between. CDR3 length: 15 amino acids. Written as DNA, the CDR3 is TGTGCCAGCAGCTTAGGAACGGCCCAGGGCGACATTCAGTACTTC. Encoded protein: CASSLGTAQGDIQYF. The full variable domain, its missing parts supplied by reference TRBV7-2 and TRBJ2-4, is GAGVSQSPSNKVTEKGKDVELRCDPISGHTALYWYRQSLGQGLEFLIYFQGNSAPDKSGLPSDRFSAERTGGSVSTLTIQRTQQEDSAVYLCASSLGTAQGDIQYFGAGTRLSVL.

The rearrangement uses TRBV27 and TRBJ2-3, with TRBD2 matching 10 bases. The CDR3 length is 13 residues. Unmatched junction bases numbered 1, after V lost 4 bases and J lost 6 bases. CDR1 and CDR2 from the germline V gene are MNHEY and SMNVEV (reference sequence). The CDR3 reads CASSWGLADTQYF. CDR3 nucleotides: TGTGCCAGCAGTTGGGGACTAGCGGATACGCAGTATTTT.

The CDR3 region is CASSPFSEAFF. DNA of the CDR3: TGTGCCAGCAGTCCCTTCAGTGAAGCTTTCTTT. V and J are TRBV2 and TRBJ1-1; unclear D gene. This CDR3 has 11 amino acids. V lost 5 bases and J 7 bases, leaving 8 bases between the germline ends. Germline lookup yields CDR1 SNHLY and CDR2 FYNNEI.

V and J are TRBV7-9 and TRBJ1-2; D is possibly TRBD1 (6 bases). V shed 8 bases and J shed 8 bases, with 21 bases lying between them. This CDR3 region has 14 residues. The germline gives CDR1 SEHNR, CDR2 FQNEAQ (reference sequence). CDR3 bases: TGTGCCAGCTCCCGACAGGACCTCATAGAAGGCTACACCTTC. It encodes CASSRQDLIEGYTF.

The V call is TRBV6-5, the J call TRBJ1-2; possibly TRBD1 for D (5 bases). V lost 7 bases and J 4 bases, leaving 16 bases between the germline ends. The germline V gene encodes CDR1 MNHEY and CDR2 SVGAGI. The CDR3 is 14 residues long. The CDR3 sequence: CASTDSPKRYGYTF. The CDR3 nucleotides are TGTGCCAGCACAGACAGCCCCAAACGCTATGGCTACACCTTC.

The V gene is TRBV30, the J gene TRBJ2-7, with D maybe TRBD2 (6 bases). Trimming removed 2 bases at V and 6 bases at J, with 14 bases between. Germline V gene lookup returns CDR1 GTSNPN and CDR2 SVGIG (reference sequence). This CDR3 is built from 13 residues. The CDR3: CAWSNGGMGEQYF. The CDR3 DNA is TGTGCCTGGAGTAACGGGGGTATGGGCGAGCAGTACTTC.

The chain links TRBV5-1 to TRBJ2-7; a possible D gene is TRBD1 (6 bases). Trimming took 5 bases from V and 3 from J, leaving 18 bases between them. The CDR3 has 15 residues. The germline V gene encodes CDR1 SGHRS and CDR2 YFSETQ. The CDR3, as DNA: TGCGCCAGCAGATTTCGGGACACCACTAACTACGAGCAGTACTTC. Translating it yields CASRFRDTTNYEQYF.